This T cell receptor (beta chain) came from a study of blood T cells in healthy people across ages. The germline gives CDR1 MGHRA, CDR2 YSYEKL. This CDR3 is 13 amino acids long. Combining a sample-barcoded 5' primer with a J-beta primer mix, a second PCR ran for roughly 7 to 11 cycles. One entry per CDR3 protein results from TCRdb running MiXCR on the 5' RACE reads. The data hold approximately 900,000 distinct CDR3 sequences, with about 48% observed a single time. Each donor gave approximately 9.7 milliliters of peripheral blood. About this clonotype: One end of the junction varies from germline; a read error may be responsible.

This clonotype originated in a man aged 25-45 years in good health. This chain joins TRBV4-1 and TRBJ2-3, with D possibly being TRBD1 or TRBD2 (5 bases each). Sequenced input: blood. The CDR3 loop is CASSQDQGDMQYF. The DNA for the CDR3 is TGCGCCAGCAGCCAAGATCAGGGAGATATGCAGTATTTT.